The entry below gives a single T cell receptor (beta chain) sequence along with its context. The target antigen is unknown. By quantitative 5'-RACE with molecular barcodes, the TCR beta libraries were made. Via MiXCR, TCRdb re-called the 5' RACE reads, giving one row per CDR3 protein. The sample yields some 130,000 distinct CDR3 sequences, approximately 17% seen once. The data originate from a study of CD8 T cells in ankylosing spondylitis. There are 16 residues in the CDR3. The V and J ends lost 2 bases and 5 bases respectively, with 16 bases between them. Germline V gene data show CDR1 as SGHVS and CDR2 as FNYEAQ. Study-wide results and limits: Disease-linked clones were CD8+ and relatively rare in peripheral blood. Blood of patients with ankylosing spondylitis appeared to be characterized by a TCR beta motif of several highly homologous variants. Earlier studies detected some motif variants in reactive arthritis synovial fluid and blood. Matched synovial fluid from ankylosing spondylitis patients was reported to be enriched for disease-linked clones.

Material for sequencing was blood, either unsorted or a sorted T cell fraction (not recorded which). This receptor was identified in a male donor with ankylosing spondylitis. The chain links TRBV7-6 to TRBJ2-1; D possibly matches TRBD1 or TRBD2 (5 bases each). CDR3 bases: TGTGCCAGCAGCTTATTCCACTCGGGACGAAACAATGAGCAGTTCTTC. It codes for CASSLFHSGRNNEQFF.